One and the same sample provided the 3 T cell receptor beta chains below, sequenced in a study of cytomegalovirus exposure and HLA in healthy donors. The PCR ran on 60 Vbeta and 13 Jbeta primers. Some clones are missing from TCRdb's copy, which holds only in-frame ones; the method was immunoSEQ multiplex PCR. The table records some 220,000 clones, about 80% of them present only once. Material: PBMCs. Receptors originate from a woman aged 40 to 50 in good health and CMV-seronegative.

The gene calls are TRBV19 and TRBJ2-6; D is undetermined. CDR1 is LNHDA, CDR2 SQIVND, per germline (reference sequence). Trimming removed 3 bases at V and 1 base at J, with 7 bases between. The CDR3 runs 15 residues. The DNA of the CDR3 is TGTGCCAGTAGTATCCCCGGGTCTGGGGCCAACGTCCTGACTTTC. Translation gives CASSIPGSGANVLTF.

The chain links TRBV7-9 to TRBJ2-4, with 9 positions matching TRBD2. The junction had 6 bases not matched to a gene; V was cut back by 4 bases and J by 11 bases. The CDR3 contains 13 residues. From germline, CDR1 is SEHNR and CDR2 FQNEAQ (reference sequence). CDR3 region: CASSWTSETLQYF. CDR3 sequence (DNA): TGTGCCAGCAGCTGGACTAGCGAGACCCTTCAGTACTTC. Full variable domain (outside the CDR3, taken from reference TRBV7-9 and TRBJ2-4): DTGVSQNPRHKITKRGQNVTFRCDPISEHNRLYWYRQTLGQGPEFLTYFQNEAQLEKSRLLSDRFSAERPKGSFSTLEIQRTEQGDSAMYLCASSWTSETLQYFGAGTRLSVL.

This clone has just one count. The chain combines TRBV30 with TRBJ2-3, with 13 bases fitting TRBD2. Germline-derived CDR1 and CDR2 are GTSNPN and SVGIG (reference sequence). V shed 2 bases, J shed 4 bases, and the junction held 3 bases outside the gene matches. The CDR3 is made up of 15 amino acids. The CDR3 loop is CAWSPTSGGADTQYF. CDR3 sequence (DNA): TGTGCCTGGAGTCCAACTAGCGGGGGGGCAGATACGCAGTATTTT.